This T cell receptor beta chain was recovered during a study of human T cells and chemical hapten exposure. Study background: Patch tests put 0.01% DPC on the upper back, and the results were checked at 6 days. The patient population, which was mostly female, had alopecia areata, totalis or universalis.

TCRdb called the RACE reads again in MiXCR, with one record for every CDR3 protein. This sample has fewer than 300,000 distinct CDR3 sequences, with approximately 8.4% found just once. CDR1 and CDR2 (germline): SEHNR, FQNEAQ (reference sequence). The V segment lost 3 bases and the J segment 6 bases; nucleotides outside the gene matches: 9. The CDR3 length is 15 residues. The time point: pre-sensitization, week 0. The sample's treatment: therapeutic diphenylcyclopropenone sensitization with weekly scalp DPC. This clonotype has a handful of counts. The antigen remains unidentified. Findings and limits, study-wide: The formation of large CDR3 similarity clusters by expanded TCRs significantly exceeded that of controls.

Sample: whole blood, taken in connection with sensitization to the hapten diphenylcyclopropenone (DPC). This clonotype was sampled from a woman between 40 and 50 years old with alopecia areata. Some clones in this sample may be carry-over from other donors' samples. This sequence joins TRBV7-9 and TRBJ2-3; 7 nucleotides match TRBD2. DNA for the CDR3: TGTGCCAGCAGCTTGGTTAGCGGGCAGCGGGATACGCAGTATTTT. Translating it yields CASSLVSGQRDTQYF. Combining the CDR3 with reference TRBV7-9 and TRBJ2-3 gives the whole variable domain DTGVSQNPRHKITKRGQNVTFRCDPISEHNRLYWYRQTLGQGPEFLTYFQNEAQLEKSRLLSDRFSAERPKGSFSTLEIQRTEQGDSAMYLCASSLVSGQRDTQYFGPGTRLTVL.